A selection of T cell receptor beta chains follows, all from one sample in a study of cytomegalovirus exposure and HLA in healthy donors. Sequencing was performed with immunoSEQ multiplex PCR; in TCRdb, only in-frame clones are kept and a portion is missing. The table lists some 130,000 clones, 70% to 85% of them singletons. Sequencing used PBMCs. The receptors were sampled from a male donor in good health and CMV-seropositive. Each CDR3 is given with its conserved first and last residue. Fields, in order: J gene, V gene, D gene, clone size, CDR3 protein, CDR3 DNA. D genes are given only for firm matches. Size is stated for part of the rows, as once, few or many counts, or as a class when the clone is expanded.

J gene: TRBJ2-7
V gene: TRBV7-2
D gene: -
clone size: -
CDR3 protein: CASSPLYEQYF
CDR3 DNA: TGTGCCAGCAGCCCCCTCTACGAGCAGTACTTC

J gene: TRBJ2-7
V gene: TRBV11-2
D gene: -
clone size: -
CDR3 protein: CASSAPTRGREQYF
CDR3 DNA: TGTGCCAGCAGCGCCCCAACACGTGGGCGCGAGCAGTACTTC

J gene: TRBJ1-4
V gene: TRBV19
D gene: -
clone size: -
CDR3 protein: CASSLGHTNEKLFF
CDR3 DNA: TGTGCCAGTAGTTTGGGACATACTAATGAAAAACTGTTTTTT

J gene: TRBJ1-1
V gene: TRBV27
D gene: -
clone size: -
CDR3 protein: CASNNLGMNTEAFF
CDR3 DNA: TGTGCCAGTAATAATTTGGGCATGAACACTGAAGCTTTCTTT

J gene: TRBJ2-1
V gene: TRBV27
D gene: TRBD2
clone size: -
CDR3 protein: CASSPLLAGSQNGQFF
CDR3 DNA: TGTGCCAGCAGCCCCCTACTAGCGGGTTCCCAAAATGGGCAGTTCTTC

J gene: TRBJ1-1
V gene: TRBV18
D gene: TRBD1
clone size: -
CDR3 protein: CASSPLNRDRGTEAFF
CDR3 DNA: TGTGCCAGCTCACCACTCAATCGGGACAGGGGTACTGAAGCTTTCTTT

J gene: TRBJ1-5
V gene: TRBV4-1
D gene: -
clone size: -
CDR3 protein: CASSQEQGRSNQPQHF
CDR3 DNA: TGCGCCAGCAGCCAAGAGCAGGGAAGGTCTAACCAGCCCCAGCATTTT

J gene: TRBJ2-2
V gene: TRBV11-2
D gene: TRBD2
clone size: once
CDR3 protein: CASSLAGLAVDTGELFF
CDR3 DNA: TGTGCCAGCAGCTTAGCTGGACTAGCGGTTGACACCGGGGAGCTGTTTTTT

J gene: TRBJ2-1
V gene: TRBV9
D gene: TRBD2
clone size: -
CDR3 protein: CASSVAVSGSSYNEQFF
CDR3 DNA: TGTGCCAGCAGCGTAGCAGTTAGCGGGAGTTCCTACAATGAGCAGTTCTTC

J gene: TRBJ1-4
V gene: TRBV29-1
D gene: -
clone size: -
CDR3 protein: CSVVRGPTGPGAGKLFF
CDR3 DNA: TGCAGCGTTGTAAGGGGACCCACGGGACCAGGGGCCGGAAAACTGTTTTTT

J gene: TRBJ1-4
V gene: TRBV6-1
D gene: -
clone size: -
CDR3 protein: CASRRQPNEKLFF
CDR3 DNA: TGTGCCAGCAGGAGACAGCCTAATGAAAAACTGTTTTTT

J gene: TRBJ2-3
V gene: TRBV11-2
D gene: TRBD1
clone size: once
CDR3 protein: CASSLVGTADTQYF
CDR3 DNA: TGTGCCAGCAGCTTAGTTGGGACAGCAGATACGCAGTATTTT

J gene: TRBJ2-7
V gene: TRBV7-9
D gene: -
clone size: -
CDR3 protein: CSSSLLGQGRMTYEQYF
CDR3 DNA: TGTTCCAGCAGCCTTTTGGGGCAGGGAAGGATGACCTACGAGCAGTACTTC

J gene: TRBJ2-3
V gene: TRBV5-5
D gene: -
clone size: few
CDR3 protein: CASIVTGGVVDTQYF
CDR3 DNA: TGTGCCAGCATCGTGACTGGGGGCGTTGTAGATACGCAGTATTTT

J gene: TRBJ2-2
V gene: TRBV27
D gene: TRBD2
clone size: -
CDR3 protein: CATQRRSGGLTGELFF
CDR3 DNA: TGTGCCACCCAACGTCGTTCGGGGGGGCTCACCGGGGAGCTGTTTTTT

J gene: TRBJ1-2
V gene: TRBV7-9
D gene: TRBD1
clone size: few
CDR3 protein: CASSRTGVNYGYTF
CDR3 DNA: TGTGCCAGCAGCCGGACAGGAGTTAACTATGGCTACACCTTC

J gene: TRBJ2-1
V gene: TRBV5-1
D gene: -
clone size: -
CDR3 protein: CASRPDIYNEQFF
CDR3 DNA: TGCGCCAGCAGGCCGGACATTTACAATGAGCAGTTCTTC

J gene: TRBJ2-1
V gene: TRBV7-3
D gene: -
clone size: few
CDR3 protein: CASSATSNEQFF
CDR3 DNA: TGTGCCAGCAGCGCCACTAGCAATGAGCAGTTCTTC

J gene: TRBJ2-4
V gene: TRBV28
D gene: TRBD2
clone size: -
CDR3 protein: CASSLLTSGATKNIQYF
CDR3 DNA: TGTGCCAGCAGTCTGTTGACTAGCGGAGCGACCAAAAACATTCAGTACTTC

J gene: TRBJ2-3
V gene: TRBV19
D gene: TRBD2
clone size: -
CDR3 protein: CASKPSGGPSTDTQYF
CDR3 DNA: TGTGCCAGTAAGCCTAGCGGGGGGCCTAGCACAGATACGCAGTATTTT

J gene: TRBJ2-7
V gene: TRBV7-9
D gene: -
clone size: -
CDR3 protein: CSSSLTSAGGVEQYF
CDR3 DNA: TGTTCCAGCAGCTTAACCTCGGCAGGAGGGGTCGAGCAGTACTTC

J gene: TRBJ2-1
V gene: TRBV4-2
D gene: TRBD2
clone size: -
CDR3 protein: CASSQIAASGGREFF
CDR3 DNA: TGTGCCAGCAGCCAAATAGCGGCTAGCGGGGGGAGGGAGTTCTTC

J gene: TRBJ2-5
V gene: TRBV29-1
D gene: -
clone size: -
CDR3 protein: CSVEDPGVIQYF
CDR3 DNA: TGCAGCGTTGAAGATCCAGGGGTGATCCAGTACTTC

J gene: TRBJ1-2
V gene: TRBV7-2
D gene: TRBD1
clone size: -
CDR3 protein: CASSSTHRGLGGYTF
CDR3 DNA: TGTGCCAGCAGCTCGACCCACAGGGGGCTTGGTGGCTACACCTTC

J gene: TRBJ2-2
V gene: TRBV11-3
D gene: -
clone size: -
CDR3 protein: CASSGQENTGELFF
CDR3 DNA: TGTGCCAGCAGCGGCCAGGAGAACACCGGGGAGCTGTTTTTT

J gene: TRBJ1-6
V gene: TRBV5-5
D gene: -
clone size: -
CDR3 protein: CASSSSPVVPNTYNSPLHF
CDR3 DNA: TGTGCCAGCAGCTCGAGCCCGGTGGTACCTAATACCTATAATTCACCCCTCCACTTT

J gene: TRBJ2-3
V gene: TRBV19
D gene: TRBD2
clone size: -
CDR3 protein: CASQGLADTDTQYF
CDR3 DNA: TGTGCCAGTCAGGGACTAGCGGACACAGATACGCAGTATTTT

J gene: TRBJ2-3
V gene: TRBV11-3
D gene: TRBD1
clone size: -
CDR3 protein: CASSPGTGGTDTQYF
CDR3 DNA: TGTGCCAGCAGCCCCGGGACAGGGGGCACAGATACGCAGTATTTT

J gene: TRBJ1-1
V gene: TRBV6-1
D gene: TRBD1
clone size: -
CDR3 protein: CASTQVAGGTGEAFF
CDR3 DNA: TGTGCCAGCACCCAAGTGGCAGGGGGTACGGGTGAAGCTTTCTTT

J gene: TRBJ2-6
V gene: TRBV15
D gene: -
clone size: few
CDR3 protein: CATSTRSGANVLTF
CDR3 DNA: TGTGCCACCAGCACCCGCTCTGGGGCCAACGTCCTGACTTTC

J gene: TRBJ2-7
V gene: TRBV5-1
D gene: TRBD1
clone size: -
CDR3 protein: CASSTGQAGEQYF
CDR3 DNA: TGCGCCAGCAGCACCGGACAGGCTGGCGAGCAGTACTTC

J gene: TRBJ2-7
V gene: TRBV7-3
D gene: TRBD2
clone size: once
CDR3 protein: CASSPLGGVEQYF
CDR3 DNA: TGTGCCAGCAGCCCCCTGGGGGGGGTCGAGCAGTACTTC

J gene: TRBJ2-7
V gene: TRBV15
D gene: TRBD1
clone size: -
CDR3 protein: CATSRSRGDREEQYF
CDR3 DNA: TGTGCCACCAGCAGATCCCGGGGGGACAGGGAGGAGCAGTACTTC

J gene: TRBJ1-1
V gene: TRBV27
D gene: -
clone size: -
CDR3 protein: CASSVTSTGNTEAFF
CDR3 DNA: TGTGCCAGCAGTGTAACTTCAACAGGGAACACTGAAGCTTTCTTT

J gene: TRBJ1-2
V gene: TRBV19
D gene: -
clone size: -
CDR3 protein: CASSTGVENGYTF
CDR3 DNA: TGTGCCAGTAGTACAGGGGTAGAAAATGGCTACACCTTC

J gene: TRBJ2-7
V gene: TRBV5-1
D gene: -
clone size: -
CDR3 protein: CASSLQAESSYEQYF
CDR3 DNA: TGCGCCAGCAGCTTACAAGCGGAGAGCTCCTACGAGCAGTACTTC

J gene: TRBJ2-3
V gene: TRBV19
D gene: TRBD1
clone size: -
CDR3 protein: CASRSPQDRADTQYF
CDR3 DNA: TGTGCCAGTAGAAGCCCACAAGACAGGGCAGATACGCAGTATTTT

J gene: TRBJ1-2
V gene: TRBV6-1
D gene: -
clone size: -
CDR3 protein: CASSEGWRDYGYTF
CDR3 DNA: TGTGCCAGCAGTGAAGGGTGGAGGGACTATGGCTACACCTTC

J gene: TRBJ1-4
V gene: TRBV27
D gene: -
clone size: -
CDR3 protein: CASSPIQGNEKLFF
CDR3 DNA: TGTGCCAGCAGTCCTATTCAGGGTAACGAAAAACTGTTTTTT

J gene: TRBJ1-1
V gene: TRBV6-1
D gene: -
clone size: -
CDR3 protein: CASSVLQGNTEAFF
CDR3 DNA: TGTGCCAGCAGTGTCCTACAGGGGAACACTGAAGCTTTCTTT

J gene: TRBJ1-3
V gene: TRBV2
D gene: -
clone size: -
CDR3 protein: CASSLRVVSGNTIYF
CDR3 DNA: TGTGCCAGCAGCCTCAGGGTAGTAAGTGGAAACACCATATATTTT

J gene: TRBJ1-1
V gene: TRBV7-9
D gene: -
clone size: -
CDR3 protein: CASSFTVNTEAFF
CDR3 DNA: TGTGCCAGCAGCTTCACGGTGAACACTGAAGCTTTCTTT

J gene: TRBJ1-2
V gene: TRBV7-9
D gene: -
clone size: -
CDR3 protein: CASSLGRANYGYTF
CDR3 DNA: TGTGCCAGCAGCCTGGGCAGGGCTAACTATGGCTACACCTTC

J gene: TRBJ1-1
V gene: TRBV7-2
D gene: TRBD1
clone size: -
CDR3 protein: CASSPWTGKKTEAFF
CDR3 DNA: TGTGCCAGCAGCCCTTGGACAGGGAAAAAAACTGAAGCTTTCTTT

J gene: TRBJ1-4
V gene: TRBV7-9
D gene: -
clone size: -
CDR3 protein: CSSSLNLAGAGEKLFF
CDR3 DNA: TGTTCCAGCAGCTTAAATCTTGCAGGGGCGGGTGAAAAACTGTTTTTT

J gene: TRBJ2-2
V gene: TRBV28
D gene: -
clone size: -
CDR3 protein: CASVSSNTGELFF
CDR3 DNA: TGTGCCAGCGTATCCTCGAACACCGGGGAGCTGTTTTTT

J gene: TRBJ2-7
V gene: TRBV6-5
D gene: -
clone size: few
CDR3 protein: CASSYRDTYEQYF
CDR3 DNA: TGTGCCAGCAGTTACCGGGACACCTACGAGCAGTACTTC

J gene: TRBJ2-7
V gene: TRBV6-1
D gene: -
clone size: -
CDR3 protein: CASNRDRSPYEQYF
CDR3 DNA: TGTGCCAGCAACAGAGACAGGAGTCCCTACGAGCAGTACTTC

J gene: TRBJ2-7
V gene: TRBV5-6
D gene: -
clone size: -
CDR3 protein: CASSLGAISSYEQYF
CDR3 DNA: TGTGCCAGCAGCTTGGGGGCGATCTCCTCCTACGAGCAGTACTTC

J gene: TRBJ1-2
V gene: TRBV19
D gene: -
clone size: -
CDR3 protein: CASSVVREVVYGYTF
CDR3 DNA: TGTGCCAGTAGTGTGGTCAGGGAGGTTGTCTATGGCTACACCTTC

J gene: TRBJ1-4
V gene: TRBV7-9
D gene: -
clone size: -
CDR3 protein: CASTSGGRTEKLFF
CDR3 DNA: TGTGCCAGCACTTCAGGAGGAAGGACTGAAAAACTGTTTTTT

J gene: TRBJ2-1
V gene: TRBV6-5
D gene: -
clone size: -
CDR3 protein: CASSQGYNEQFF
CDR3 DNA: TGTGCCAGCAGCCAGGGGTACAATGAGCAGTTCTTC

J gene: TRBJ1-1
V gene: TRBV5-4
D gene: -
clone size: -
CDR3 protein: CASSLGGGNSWAFF
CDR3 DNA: TGTGCCAGCAGCTTGGGCGGGGGGAATTCGTGGGCTTTCTTT

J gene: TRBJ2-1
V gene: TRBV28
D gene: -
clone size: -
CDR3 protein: CASRETGGAGEQFF
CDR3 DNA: TGTGCCAGCAGGGAAACCGGAGGGGCTGGTGAGCAGTTCTTC